This T cell receptor (beta chain) was recovered during a study of T cells in Graves' hyperthyroidism and ophthalmopathy. Broader study findings: A model built on 13 V-J features separated ophthalmopathy from stable hyperthyroidism. Appearing also in blood were most of the thyroid clonotypes expanded above 0.001.

What was amplified from RNA transcripts were TCR beta CDR3 regions. HTBI primers drove first-round RT-PCR of the TCR CDR3. TCRdb ran MiXCR on the multiplex PCR reads and lists one entry per CDR3 protein. The top ten clones hold about 9.4% of a sample with roughly 100,000 distinct CDR3 sequences, 35% to 45% of them seen once. It was considered stable Graves' hyperthyroidism when ophthalmopathy did not progress within 18 months. Each patient was aged 18 to 65 and had newly diagnosed hyperthyroidism of under 2 months' duration. In regard to this clonotype: Its antigen remains unknown.

The CDR3 length is 17 residues. The ends lost 5 bases at V and 5 bases at J; junction bases unmatched: 11. CDR1 is SGHTA, CDR2 FQGNSA, per germline. The V call is TRBV7-2, the J call TRBJ2-7; 14 nucleotides match TRBD2. Sequenced input: peripheral blood or thyroid tissue (not recorded which). This receptor was identified in a woman aged 25 to 39 with Graves' hyperthyroidism. Here the CDR3 DNA reads TGTGCCAGCAGCCGATGGGCGGGACTAGCGGGAGTAAACGAGCAGTACTTC. This translates into CASSRWAGLAGVNEQYF.